This T cell receptor beta chain was captured by sequencing in a study of blood T cells in healthy people across ages. CDR3 length equals 13 residues. Trimming left V 1 base short and J 7 bases short, with 10 bases between. CDR1 is MGHDK, CDR2 SYGVNS, per germline. PCR was performed a second time for about 7 to 12 cycles using a sample-barcoded 5' primer and a J-beta primer mix. A single record per CDR3 protein comes from TCRdb applying MiXCR to the 5' RACE reads. This sample has about 580,000 distinct CDR3 sequences; around 50% occur once, and the top ten carry around 25%. At least 5.5 micrograms of total RNA were extracted per sample.

The rearrangement uses TRBV25-1 and TRBJ1-2; D remains ambiguous. The TCR comes from a man older than 75 in good health. The source material was blood. The CDR3 region is CASSESEAGGYTF. The CDR3, as DNA: TGTGCCAGCAGTGAATCCGAGGCAGGTGGCTACACCTTC.